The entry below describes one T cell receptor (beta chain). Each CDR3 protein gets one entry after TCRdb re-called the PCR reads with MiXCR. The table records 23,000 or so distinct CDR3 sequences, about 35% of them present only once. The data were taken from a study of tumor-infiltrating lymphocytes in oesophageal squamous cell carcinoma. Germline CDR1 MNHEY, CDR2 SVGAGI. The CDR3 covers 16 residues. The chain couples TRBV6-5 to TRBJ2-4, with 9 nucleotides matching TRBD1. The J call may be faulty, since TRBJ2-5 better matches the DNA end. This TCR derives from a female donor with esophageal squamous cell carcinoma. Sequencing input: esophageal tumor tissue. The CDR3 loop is CASSVNPGQGEATQYF. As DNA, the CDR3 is TGTGCCAGCAGCGTAAACCCGGGACAGGGAGAGGCGACCCAGTACTTC.